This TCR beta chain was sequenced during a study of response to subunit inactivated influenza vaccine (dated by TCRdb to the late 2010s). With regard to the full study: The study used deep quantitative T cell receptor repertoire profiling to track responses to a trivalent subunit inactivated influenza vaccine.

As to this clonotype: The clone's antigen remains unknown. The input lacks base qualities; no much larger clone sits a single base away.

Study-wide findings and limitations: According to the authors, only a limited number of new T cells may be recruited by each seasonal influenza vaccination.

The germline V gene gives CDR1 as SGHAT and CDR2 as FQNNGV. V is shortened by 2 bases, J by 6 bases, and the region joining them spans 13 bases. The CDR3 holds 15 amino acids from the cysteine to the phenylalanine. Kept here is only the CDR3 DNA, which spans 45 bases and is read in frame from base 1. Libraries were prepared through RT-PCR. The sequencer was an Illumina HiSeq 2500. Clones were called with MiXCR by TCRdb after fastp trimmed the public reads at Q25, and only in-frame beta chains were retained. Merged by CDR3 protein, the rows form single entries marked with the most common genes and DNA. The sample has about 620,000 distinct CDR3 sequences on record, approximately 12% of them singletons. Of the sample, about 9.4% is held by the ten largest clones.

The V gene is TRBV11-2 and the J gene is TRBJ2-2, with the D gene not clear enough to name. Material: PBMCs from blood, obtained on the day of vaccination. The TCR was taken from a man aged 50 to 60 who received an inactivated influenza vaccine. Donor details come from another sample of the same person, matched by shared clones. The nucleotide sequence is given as TGTGCCAGCAGCTTACGCTTCATCAGGCCCGGGGAGCTGTTTTTT. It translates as CASSLRFIRPGELFF.